The clone carrying this T cell receptor (beta chain) was detected only a few times. Its specificity is unknown. This sample was taken from a study of CD8 T cells in ankylosing spondylitis. TCRdb independently ran MiXCR on the 5' RACE reads; one entry per CDR3 protein. There are some 300,000 distinct CDR3 sequences in the sample; less than 25% occur only once, and 3.5% lies in the top ten. J gave up 4 bases and V 4 bases, and 4 bases lay outside the gene matches. Germline V CDR1 and CDR2: SGHRS, YFSETQ. The CDR3 contains 14 residues. Findings and limits, study-wide: Apparently characteristic of ankylosing spondylitis blood was a TCR beta motif (roughly eight highly homologous variants). Prior literature has documented some motif variants in synovial fluid and blood from reactive arthritis. CD8+ disease-linked clones were present at relatively low frequencies in blood.

J is TRBJ2-7 and V is TRBV5-1; 11 bases map to TRBD2. The receptor comes from a female donor with ankylosing spondylitis or in good health (not recorded which). The sample comprised blood, either unsorted or a sorted T cell fraction (not recorded which). CDR3 protein: CASSPRLAGYEQYF. The CDR3 bases are TGCGCCAGCAGCCCAAGACTAGCGGGGTACGAGCAGTACTTC.